This TCR beta chain originates from a study of control samples from healthy donors and cancer patients. Data came from immunoSEQ multiplex PCR; TCRdb stores just in-frame clones and leaves some out. The repertoire table contains roughly 190,000 clones. In germline, CDR1 is MNHEY, CDR2 SVGAGI. V was pared by 5 bases and J by 0 bases, with 11 bases between. There are 15 residues in the CDR3. Material: blood. This TCR came from a woman in her 30s in good health. The chain links TRBV6-5 to TRBJ2-4; no clear D. The CDR3: CASSPTPVAKNIQYF. Written as DNA, the CDR3 is TGTGCCAGCAGTCCGACTCCTGTAGCCAAAAACATTCAGTACTTC.